This TCR beta chain came from a study of blood T cell repertoires in COVID-19. Study context: From T cells, B-cell-depleted T cells, or PBMCs came the material, which was cDNA or gDNA.

Assay used: immunoSEQ multiplex PCR; TCRdb lists only in-frame clones, some missing. Of about 140,000 clones listed, around nine tenths are singletons. The ends lost 2 bases at V and 8 bases at J; junction bases unmatched: 11. The germline CDR1 and CDR2 sequences are MNHEY and SMNVEV (reference sequence). The CDR3 runs 16 residues. The receptor comes from a middle-aged woman with acute or convalescent COVID-19. The sample taken for sequencing was peripheral blood. This chain uses TRBV27 with TRBJ1-2; 10 nucleotides agree with TRBD1. The CDR3 nucleotides read TGTGCCAGCAGTTTAACAACGCGACAGGGGGCGAGGGGCTACACCTTC. Protein product: CASSLTTRQGARGYTF.